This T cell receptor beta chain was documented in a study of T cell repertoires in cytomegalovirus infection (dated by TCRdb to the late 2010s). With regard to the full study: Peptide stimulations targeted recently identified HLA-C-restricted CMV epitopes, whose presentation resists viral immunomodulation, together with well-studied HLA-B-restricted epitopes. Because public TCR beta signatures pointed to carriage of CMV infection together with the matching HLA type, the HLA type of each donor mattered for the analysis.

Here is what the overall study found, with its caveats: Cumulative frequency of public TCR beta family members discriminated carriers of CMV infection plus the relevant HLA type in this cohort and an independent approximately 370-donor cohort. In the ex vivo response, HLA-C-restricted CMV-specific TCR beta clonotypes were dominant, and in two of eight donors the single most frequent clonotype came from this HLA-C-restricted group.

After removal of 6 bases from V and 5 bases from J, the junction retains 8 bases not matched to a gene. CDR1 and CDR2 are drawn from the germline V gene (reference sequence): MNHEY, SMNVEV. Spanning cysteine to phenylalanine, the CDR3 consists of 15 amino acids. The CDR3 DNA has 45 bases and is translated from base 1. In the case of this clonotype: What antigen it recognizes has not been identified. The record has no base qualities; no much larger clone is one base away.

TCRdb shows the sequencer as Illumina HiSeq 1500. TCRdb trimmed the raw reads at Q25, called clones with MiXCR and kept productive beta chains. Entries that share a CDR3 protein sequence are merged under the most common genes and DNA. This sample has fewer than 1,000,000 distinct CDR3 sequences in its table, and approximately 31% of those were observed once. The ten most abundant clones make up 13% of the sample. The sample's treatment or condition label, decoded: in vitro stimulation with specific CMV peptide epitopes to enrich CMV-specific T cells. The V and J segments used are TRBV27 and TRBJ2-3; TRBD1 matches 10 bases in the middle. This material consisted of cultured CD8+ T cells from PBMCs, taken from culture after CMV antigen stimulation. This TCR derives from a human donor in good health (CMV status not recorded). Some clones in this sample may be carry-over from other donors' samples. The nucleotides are TGTGCCAGCAGCCTGTGGGGACAGGGGCAAGATACGCAGTATTTT. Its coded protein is CASSLWGQGQDTQYF.